This entry is about one TCR beta chain. As yet, its antigen is unknown. This sample is part of a study of radiotherapy plus CTLA-4 blockade in lung cancer. For the study at large: Objective response was observed in around a sixth of patients, and disease control in roughly 31%. Regarding the study as a whole: How blood T cell clones changed early, along with interferon-beta, reportedly forecast response best.

Produced via immunoSEQ multiplex PCR; TCRdb's table is partial and in-frame only. Here the sample spans tens of thousands of clones, approximately 79% being singletons. The origin of this receptor is a human donor with non-small cell lung cancer who had a complete response to radiotherapy plus ipilimumab. Specimen: peripheral blood, collected from a patient treated with radiotherapy plus ipilimumab.

The CDR3 spells CASSLYGSASPRDEQFF. The CDR3 region has the DNA TGTGCCAGCAGCTTATATGGGTCGGCTTCCCCGCGGGATGAGCAGTTCTTC. The rearrangement links TRBV11-2 to TRBJ2-1, with D perhaps TRBD2 (5 bases). The CDR3 contains 17 residues. V dropped 2 bases and J dropped 8 bases, with 22 bases sitting between them. Germline V gives CDR1 SGHAT, CDR2 FQNNGV.